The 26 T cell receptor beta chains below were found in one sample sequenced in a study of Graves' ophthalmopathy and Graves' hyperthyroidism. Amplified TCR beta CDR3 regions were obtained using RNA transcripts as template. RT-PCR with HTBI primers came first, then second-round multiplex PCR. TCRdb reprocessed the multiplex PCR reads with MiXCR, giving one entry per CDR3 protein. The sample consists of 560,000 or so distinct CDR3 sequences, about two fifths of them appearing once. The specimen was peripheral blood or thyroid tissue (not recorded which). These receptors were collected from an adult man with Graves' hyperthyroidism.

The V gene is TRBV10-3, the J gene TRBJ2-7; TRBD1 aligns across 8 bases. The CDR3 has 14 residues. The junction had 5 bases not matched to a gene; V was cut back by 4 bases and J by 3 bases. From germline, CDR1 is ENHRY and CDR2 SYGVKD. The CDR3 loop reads CAISGGTGYYEQYF. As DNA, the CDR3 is TGTGCCATCAGTGGAGGGACAGGCTACTACGAGCAGTACTTC.

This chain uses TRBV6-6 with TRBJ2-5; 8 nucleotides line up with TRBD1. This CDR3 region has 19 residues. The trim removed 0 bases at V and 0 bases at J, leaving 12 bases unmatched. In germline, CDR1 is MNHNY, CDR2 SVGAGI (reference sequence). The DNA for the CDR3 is TGTGCCAGCAGTTACTCGACGGGACAGGCGATTGATTACCAAGAGACCCAGTACTTC. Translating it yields CASSYSTGQAIDYQETQYF.

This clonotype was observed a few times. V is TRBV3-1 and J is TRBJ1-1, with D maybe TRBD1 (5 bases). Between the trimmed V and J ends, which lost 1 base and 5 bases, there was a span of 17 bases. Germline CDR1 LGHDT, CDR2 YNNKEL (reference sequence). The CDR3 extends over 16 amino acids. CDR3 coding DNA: TGTGCCAGCAGCCAAGGGTTTGGGGCGCGTCGAACTGAAGCTTTCTTT. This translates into CASSQGFGARRTEAFF.

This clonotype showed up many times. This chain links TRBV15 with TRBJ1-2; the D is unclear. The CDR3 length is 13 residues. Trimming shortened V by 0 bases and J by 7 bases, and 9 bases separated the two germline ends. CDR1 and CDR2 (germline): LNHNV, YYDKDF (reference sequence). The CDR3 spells CATSRESDAGYTF. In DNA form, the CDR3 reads TGTGCCACCAGCAGAGAAAGTGACGCTGGCTACACCTTC.

CDR3 loop: CSVAGAGKYEQYF. CDR3 coding DNA: TGCAGCGTGGCCGGAGCAGGGAAATACGAGCAGTACTTC. The chain recombines TRBV29-1 with TRBJ2-7; a possible D gene is TRBD1 (5 bases). CDR3 size: 13 residues. The germline V and J ends were trimmed by 6 bases and 4 bases, with 16 bases remaining between them. The germline CDR1 and CDR2 sequences are SQVTM and ANQGSEA.

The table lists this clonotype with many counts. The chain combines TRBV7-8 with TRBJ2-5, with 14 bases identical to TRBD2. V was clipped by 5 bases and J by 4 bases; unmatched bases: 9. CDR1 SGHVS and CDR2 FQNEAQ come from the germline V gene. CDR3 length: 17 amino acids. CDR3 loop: CASSPVGLAGAGETQYF. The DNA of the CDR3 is TGTGCCAGCAGCCCTGTGGGACTAGCGGGAGCAGGAGAGACCCAGTACTTC.

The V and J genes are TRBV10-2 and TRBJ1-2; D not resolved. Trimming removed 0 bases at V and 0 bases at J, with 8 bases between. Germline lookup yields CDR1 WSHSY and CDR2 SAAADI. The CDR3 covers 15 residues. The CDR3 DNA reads TGCGCCAGCAGTGAGTCGATACTAACTAACTATGGCTACACCTTC. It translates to CASSESILTNYGYTF.

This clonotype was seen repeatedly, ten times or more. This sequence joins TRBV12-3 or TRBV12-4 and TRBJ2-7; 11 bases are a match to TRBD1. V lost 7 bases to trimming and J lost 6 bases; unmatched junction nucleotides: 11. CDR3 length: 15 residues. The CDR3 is CASTRVGQGAAEQYF. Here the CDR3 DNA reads TGTGCCAGCACCCGCGTAGGACAGGGGGCTGCCGAGCAGTACTTC.

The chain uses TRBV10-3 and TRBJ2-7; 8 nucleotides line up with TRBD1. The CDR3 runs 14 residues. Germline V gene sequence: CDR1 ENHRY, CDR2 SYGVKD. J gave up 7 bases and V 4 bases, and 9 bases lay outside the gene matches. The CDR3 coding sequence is TGTGCCATCAGTGCGGGTCAGGGGGCAGGGGAGCAGTACTTC. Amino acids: CAISAGQGAGEQYF.

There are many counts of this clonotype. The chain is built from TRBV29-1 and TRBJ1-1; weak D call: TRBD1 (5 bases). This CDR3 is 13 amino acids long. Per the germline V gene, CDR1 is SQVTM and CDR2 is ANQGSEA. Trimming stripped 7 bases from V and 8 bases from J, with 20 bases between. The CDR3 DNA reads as TGCAGCGCGAGCAGGGAGCTGTTAACGGAAGCTTTCTTT. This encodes CSASRELLTEAFF.

CDR3 sequence: CASSVQGASGNTIYF. CDR3 DNA: TGTGCCAGCAGCGTACAGGGGGCTTCTGGAAACACCATATATTTT. This chain links TRBV6-5 with TRBJ1-3, with 9 bases matching TRBD1. This CDR3 comprises 15 residues. Germline V lookup: CDR1 MNHEY, CDR2 SVGAGI. V lost 6 bases, J lost 1 base, and 4 bases stayed unmatched.

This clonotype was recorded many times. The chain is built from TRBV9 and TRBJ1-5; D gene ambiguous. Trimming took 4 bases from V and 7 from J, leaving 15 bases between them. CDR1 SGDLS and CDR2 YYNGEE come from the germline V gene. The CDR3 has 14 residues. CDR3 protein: CASSNEGSAQPQHF. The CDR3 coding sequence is TGTGCCAGCAGCAATGAGGGATCCGCCCAGCCCCAGCATTTT.

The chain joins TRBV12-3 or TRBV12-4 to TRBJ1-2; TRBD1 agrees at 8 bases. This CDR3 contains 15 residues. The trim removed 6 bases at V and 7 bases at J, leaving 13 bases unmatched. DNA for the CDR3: TGTGCCAGCAGCCCCCCGGGCAGGGGGCAGTTTGGCTACACCTTC. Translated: CASSPPGRGQFGYTF.

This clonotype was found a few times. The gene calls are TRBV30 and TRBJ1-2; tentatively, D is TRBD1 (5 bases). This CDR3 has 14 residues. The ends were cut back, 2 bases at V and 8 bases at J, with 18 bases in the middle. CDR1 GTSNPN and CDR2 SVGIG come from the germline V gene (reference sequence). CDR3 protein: CAWSRDEGPWGYTF. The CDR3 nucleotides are TGTGCCTGGAGTCGCGATGAGGGGCCGTGGGGCTACACCTTC.

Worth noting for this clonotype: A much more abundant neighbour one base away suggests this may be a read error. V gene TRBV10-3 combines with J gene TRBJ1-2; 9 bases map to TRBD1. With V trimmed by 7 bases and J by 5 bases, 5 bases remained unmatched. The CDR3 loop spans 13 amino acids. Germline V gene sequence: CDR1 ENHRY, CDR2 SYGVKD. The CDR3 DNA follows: TGTGCCATCACCCCAGGACAGGGGTATGGCTACACCTTC. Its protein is CAITPGQGYGYTF.

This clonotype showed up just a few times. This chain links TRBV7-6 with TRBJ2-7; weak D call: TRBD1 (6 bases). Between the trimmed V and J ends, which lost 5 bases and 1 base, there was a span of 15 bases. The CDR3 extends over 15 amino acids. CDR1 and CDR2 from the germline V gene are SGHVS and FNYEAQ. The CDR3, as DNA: TGTGCCAGCAGCCCCGATGGACAGTTTTCCTACGAGCAGTACTTC. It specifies CASSPDGQFSYEQYF.

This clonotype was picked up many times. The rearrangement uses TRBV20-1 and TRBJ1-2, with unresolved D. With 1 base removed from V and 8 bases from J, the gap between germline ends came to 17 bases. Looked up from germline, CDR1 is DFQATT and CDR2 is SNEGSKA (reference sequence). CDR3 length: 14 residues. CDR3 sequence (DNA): TGCAGTGCTAGAGTACCACCTCCGGGCTCCGGCTACACCTTC. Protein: CSARVPPPGSGYTF.

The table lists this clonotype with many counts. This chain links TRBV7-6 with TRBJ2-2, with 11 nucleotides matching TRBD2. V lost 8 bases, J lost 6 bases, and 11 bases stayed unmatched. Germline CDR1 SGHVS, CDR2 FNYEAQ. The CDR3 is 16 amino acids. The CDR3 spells CASGQTSGSVAGELFF. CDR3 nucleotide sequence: TGTGCCAGCGGCCAAACTAGCGGGAGCGTCGCCGGGGAGCTGTTTTTT.

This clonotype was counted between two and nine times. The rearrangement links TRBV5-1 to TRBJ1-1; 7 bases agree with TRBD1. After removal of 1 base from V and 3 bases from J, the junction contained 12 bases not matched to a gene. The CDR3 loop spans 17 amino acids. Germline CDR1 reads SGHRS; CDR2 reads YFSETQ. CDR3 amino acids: CASSLKGGLSRDTEAFF. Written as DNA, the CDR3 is TGCGCCAGCAGCTTGAAAGGGGGCCTGAGTAGGGACACTGAAGCTTTCTTT.

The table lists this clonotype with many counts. The CDR3 region is CSVDGGLNTEAFF. CDR3 bases: TGCAGCGTTGATGGTGGACTGAACACTGAAGCTTTCTTT. This sequence joins TRBV29-1 and TRBJ1-1; D unresolved. The CDR3 spans 13 residues. Germline V gene sequence: CDR1 SQVTM, CDR2 ANQGSEA. V was shortened by 3 bases and J by 0 bases, with 8 bases between the two germline ends.

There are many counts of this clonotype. CDR3 DNA: TGTGCCAGCAGTTGGCTCCTTCCAGGGTCCGAGCAGTACTTC. Protein product: CASSWLLPGSEQYF. J is TRBJ2-7 and V is TRBV6-5, with D perhaps TRBD1 (5 bases). Per germline, CDR1 MNHEY and CDR2 SVGAGI. V was pared by 4 bases and J by 6 bases, with 16 bases between. This CDR3 is built from 14 residues.

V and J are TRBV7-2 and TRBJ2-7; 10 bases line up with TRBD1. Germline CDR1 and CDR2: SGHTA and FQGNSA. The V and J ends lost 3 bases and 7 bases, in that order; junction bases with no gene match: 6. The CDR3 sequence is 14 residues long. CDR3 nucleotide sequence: TGTGCCAGCAGCTTGACAGGGGGCTCGAATGAGCAGTACTTC. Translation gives CASSLTGGSNEQYF.

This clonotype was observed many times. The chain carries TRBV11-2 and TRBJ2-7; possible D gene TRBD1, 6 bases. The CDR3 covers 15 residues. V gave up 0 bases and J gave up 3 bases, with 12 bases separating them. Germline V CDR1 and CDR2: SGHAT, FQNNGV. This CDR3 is CASSLEVGAYYEQYF. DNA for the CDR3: TGTGCCAGCAGCTTAGAGGTGGGGGCCTACTACGAGCAGTACTTC.

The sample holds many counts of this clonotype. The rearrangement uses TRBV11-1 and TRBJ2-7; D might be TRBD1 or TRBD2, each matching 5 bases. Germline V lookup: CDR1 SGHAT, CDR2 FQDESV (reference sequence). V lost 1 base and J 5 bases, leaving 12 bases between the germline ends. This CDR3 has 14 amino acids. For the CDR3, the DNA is TGTGCCAGCAGCTTAGAGGCAGGGACCCACGAGCAGTACTTC. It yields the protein CASSLEAGTHEQYF.

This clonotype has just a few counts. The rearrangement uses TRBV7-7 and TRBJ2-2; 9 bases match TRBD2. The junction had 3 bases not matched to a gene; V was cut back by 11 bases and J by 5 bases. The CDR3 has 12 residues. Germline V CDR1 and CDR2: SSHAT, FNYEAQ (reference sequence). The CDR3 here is CAAGGLTGELFF. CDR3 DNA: TGTGCCGCGGGGGGGCTTACCGGGGAGCTGTTTTTT.

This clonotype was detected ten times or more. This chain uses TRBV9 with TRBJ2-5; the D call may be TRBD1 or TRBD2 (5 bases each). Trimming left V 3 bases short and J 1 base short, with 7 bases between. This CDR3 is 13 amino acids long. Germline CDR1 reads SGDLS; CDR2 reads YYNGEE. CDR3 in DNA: TGTGCCAGCAGCGCGGGACCCCAAGAGACCCAGTACTTC. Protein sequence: CASSAGPQETQYF.